This TCR beta chain derives from a study of OX40 agonist ivuxolimab in advanced cancers. Clones were sequenced by immunoSEQ multiplex PCR, and TCRdb holds only the in-frame ones, with some missing. The table records roughly 50,000 clones, 60% to 80% of them present only once. Trimming pared 3 bases from V and 5 bases from J, leaving 13 bases between. The germline V gene encodes CDR1 MNHEY and CDR2 SMNVEV (reference sequence). The CDR3 has 14 residues. This specimen consisted of CD4+ or CD8+ T cells sorted from blood, obtained in a trial of the OX40 agonist ivuxolimab. The chain has TRBV27 and TRBJ1-1; perhaps TRBD1 as D (5 bases). This TCR was recovered from an adult with an advanced solid tumor such as melanoma, head and neck, liver or kidney cancer. The CDR3 DNA reads TGTGCCAGCAGTTTCGGTCCAGGGATAACTGAAGCTTTCTTT. This encodes CASSFGPGITEAFF.